What follows are 5 T cell receptor beta chains derived from one specimen sequenced in a study of shared clonotypes between healthy human individuals (TCRdb year 2020). Library preparation was by the immunoSEQ multiplex PCR assay. Here the immuneACCESS table is served through TCRdb, limited to in-frame sequences with V and J called. Missing clones are a known gap in these copies; in checked studies unresolved V genes cover under half, and the rest lacks a known reason. This sample lists 2 million to 2.5 million clones; more than 90% were detected once. Roughly 0.13% of the sample is in the top ten clones. Sequenced material: naive CD4+ T cells sorted from blood. Taken with the paper, the label for cell subset or site translates to: CD45RA+ positively selected. All receptors derive from a young man in good health.

This clone was observed a single time. The chain employs TRBV18 and TRBJ1-2; D gene ambiguous. CDR3 length: 13 amino acids. The V and J ends lost 2 bases and 0 bases respectively, with 4 bases between them. The germline CDR1 and CDR2 sequences are KGHSH and LQKENI. CDR3 nucleotides: TGTGCCAGCTCACCAACAGCTAACTATGGCTACACCTTC. It is translated as CASSPTANYGYTF.

This chain links TRBV5-4 with TRBJ2-3; D is unclear. Trimming pared 1 base from V and 0 bases from J, leaving 9 bases between. Germline V CDR1 and CDR2: SGHNT, YYREEE (reference sequence). This CDR3 is built from 15 residues. CDR3 region: CASSLFSTSTDTQYF. In DNA, the CDR3 is TGTGCCAGCAGCTTGTTCTCCACTAGCACAGATACGCAGTATTTT.

This chain connects TRBV6-6 to TRBJ1-5; D gene uncertain. Germline V gene lookup returns CDR1 MNHNY and CDR2 SVGAGI (reference sequence). The CDR3 spans 12 residues. The V end was cut by 4 bases, the J end by 3 bases, with 4 bases between. The CDR3 here is CASSWLNQPQHF. CDR3 sequence (DNA): TGTGCCAGCAGTTGGCTCAATCAGCCCCAGCATTTT.

Points on this clone: In the same sample, other DNA sequences code for this CDR3. The rearrangement links TRBV5-6 to TRBJ2-2; no definite D call. Trimming took 0 bases from V and 0 from J, leaving 3 bases between them. There are 14 residues in the CDR3. The V gene's germline CDR1 is SGHDT and CDR2 YYEEEE. The CDR3 spells CASSLGPNTGELFF. In DNA, the CDR3 is TGTGCCAGCAGCTTGGGTCCGAACACCGGGGAGCTGTTTTTT.

This clone was observed a single time. The gene calls are TRBV2 and TRBJ1-1; D gene unclear. The CDR3 runs 10 residues. V was clipped by 6 bases and J by 3 bases, with 2 bases between them. Germline V gene lookup returns CDR1 SNHLY and CDR2 FYNNEI. This chain's CDR3 is CASSDTEAFF. DNA for the CDR3: TGTGCCAGCAGCGACACTGAAGCTTTCTTT.